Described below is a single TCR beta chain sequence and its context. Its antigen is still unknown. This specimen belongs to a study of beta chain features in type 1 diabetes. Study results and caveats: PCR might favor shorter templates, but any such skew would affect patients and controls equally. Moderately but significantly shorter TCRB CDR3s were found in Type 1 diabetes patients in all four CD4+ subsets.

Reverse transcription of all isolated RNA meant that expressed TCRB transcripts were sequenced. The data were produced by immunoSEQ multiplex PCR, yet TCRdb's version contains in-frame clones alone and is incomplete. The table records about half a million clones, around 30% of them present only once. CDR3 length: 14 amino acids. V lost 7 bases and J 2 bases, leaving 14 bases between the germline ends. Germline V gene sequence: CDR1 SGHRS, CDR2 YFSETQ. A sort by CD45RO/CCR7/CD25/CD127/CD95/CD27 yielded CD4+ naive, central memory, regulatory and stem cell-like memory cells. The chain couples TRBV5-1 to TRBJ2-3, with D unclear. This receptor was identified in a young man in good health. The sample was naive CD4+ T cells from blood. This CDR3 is CASQADPFTDTQYF. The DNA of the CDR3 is TGCGCCAGCCAGGCGGACCCGTTCACAGATACGCAGTATTTT. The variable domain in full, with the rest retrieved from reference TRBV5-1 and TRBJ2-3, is KAGVTQTPRYLIKTRGQQVTLSCSPISGHRSVSWYQQTPGQGLQFLFEYFSETQRNKGNFPGRFSGRQFSNSRSEMNVSTLELGDSALYLCASQADPFTDTQYFGPGTRLTVL.